This passage covers 12 T cell receptor beta chains from one sample sequenced in a study of blood T cells in healthy people across ages. It was with a sample-barcoded 5' primer and a J-beta primer mix that a second PCR of about 7 to 12 cycles was run. One entry per CDR3 protein, called by TCRdb with MiXCR from the 5' RACE reads. Counted here are 540,000 or so distinct CDR3 sequences, approximately 27% occurring once; the ten biggest clones make up less than 20%. Input material: blood. The receptors shown here come from a woman aged 70 to 79 in good health.

With regard to this clonotype: The CDR3 carries no conserved terminal phenylalanine or tryptophan, so it likely arises from a read error. The CDR3 nucleotides are TGCAGTGCTAGAAACCCGGTAGCGGGAAGCTCCTACGAGCAGTACCTC. Protein product: CSARNPVAGSSYEQYL. The chain employs TRBV20-1 and TRBJ2-7; 8 bases line up with TRBD2. CDR3 length: 16 amino acids. CDR1 is DFQATT, CDR2 SNEGSKA, per germline (reference sequence). V lost 2 bases to trimming and J lost 0 bases; unmatched junction nucleotides: 9.

This clonotype has more than one count but fewer than ten. The chain joins TRBV20-1 to TRBJ2-5, with D perhaps TRBD1 (5 bases). Trimming stripped 7 bases from V and 2 bases from J, with 14 bases between. Germline V gene data show CDR1 as DFQATT and CDR2 as SNEGSKA (reference sequence). The CDR3 totals 13 residues. This CDR3 reads CSGARTLQETQYF. The CDR3 DNA sequence: TGCAGTGGAGCCCGGACACTTCAAGAGACCCAGTACTTC.

This chain connects TRBV15 to TRBJ1-1; D possibly corresponds to TRBD1 (6 bases). CDR3 size: 14 residues. The germline gives CDR1 LNHNV, CDR2 YYDKDF (reference sequence). V lost 4 bases and J lost 6, with 15 bases in between. CDR3 nucleotides: TGTGCCACCAGCAACGGGGGGCCGGCTGCTGAAGCTTTCTTT. Protein sequence: CATSNGGPAAEAFF.

The CDR3 region has the DNA TGCAGTGTAATAGGGTTTGGAGATACGCAGTATTTT. The encoded protein is CSVIGFGDTQYF. The rearrangement uses TRBV20-1 and TRBJ2-3; D is ambiguous. V gave up 7 bases and J gave up 5 bases, with 13 bases separating them. Germline V gives CDR1 DFQATT, CDR2 SNEGSKA (reference sequence). The CDR3 totals 12 residues.

The chain joins TRBV19 to TRBJ2-3; weak D call: TRBD2 (5 bases). V was pared by 1 base and J by 3 bases, with 11 bases between. This CDR3 is built from 15 residues. Per germline, CDR1 LNHDA and CDR2 SQIVND (reference sequence). The CDR3 loop is CASSIGSGSTDTQYF. In DNA, the CDR3 is TGTGCCAGTAGTATAGGATCTGGGAGTACAGATACGCAGTATTTT.

This clonotype was detected once. This chain uses TRBV12-3 or TRBV12-4 with TRBJ1-1; D is possibly TRBD1 (6 bases). Trimming cost V 9 bases and J 5 bases, with 22 bases left between them. The CDR3 covers 15 residues. CDR3 DNA sequence: TGTGCCAGTACCGGGTATGGGGGCACAGGGACTGAAGCTTTCTTT. This gives the protein CASTGYGGTGTEAFF.

This clonotype is a singleton in its sample. The V and J genes are TRBV5-1 and TRBJ1-1; 7 nucleotides line up with TRBD1. V trimming: 4 bases; J trimming: 4 bases; junction bases outside the gene matches: 7. The CDR3 has 14 residues. The V gene's germline CDR1 is SGHRS and CDR2 YFSETQ. The DNA for the CDR3 is TGCGCCAGCAGCGGAGACAGGGTTGTCACTGAAGCTTTCTTT. Translation: CASSGDRVVTEAFF.

This clonotype occurred a few times. The junction shows a germline mismatch at one end, possibly a read error. The chain uses TRBV7-2 and TRBJ1-1; no clear D. The CDR3 runs 14 residues. The germline gives CDR1 SGHTA, CDR2 FQGNSA. Here the CDR3 DNA reads TGTGCCAGTAGCTTAGCGGGTGGTACCACTGAAGCTTTCTTT. It is translated as CASSLAGGTTEAFF.

J is TRBJ1-1 and V is TRBV5-8; D call uncertain. V dropped 4 bases and J dropped 6 bases, with 13 bases sitting between them. The CDR3 length is 13 residues. Germline values: CDR1 SGHTS, CDR2 YDEGEE. The CDR3 loop reads CASSVGWGPEAFF. In DNA, the CDR3 is TGTGCCAGCAGCGTGGGTTGGGGTCCTGAAGCTTTCTTT.

This clonotype was recorded at least ten times. V is TRBV29-1 and J is TRBJ1-5; D might be TRBD1 (6 bases). The CDR3 is 13 amino acids. CDR1 and CDR2 from the germline V gene are SQVTM and ANQGSEA. The V gene lost 6 bases and the J gene lost 1 base, with 10 bases spanning the gap. For the CDR3, the DNA is TGCAGCGTGGGGGGGACAAGCAATCAGCCCCAGCATTTT. It codes for CSVGGTSNQPQHF.

This rearrangement joins TRBV7-2 to TRBJ2-4; D tentatively reads TRBD1 or TRBD2 (5 bases each). CDR3 length: 13 residues. Germline-derived CDR1 and CDR2 are SGHTA and FQGNSA. V was shortened by 4 bases and J by 5 bases, with 9 bases between the two germline ends. CDR3 sequence: CASSSRGENIQYF. CDR3 DNA sequence: TGTGCCAGCAGCTCCCGGGGCGAAAACATTCAGTACTTC.

The rearrangement links TRBV18 to TRBJ1-1; D is unresolved. V was clipped by 1 base and J by 4 bases, with 13 bases between them. The CDR3 totals 15 residues. Germline values: CDR1 KGHSH, CDR2 LQKENI. DNA for the CDR3: TGTGCCAGCTCACCACGGCTCTCTGCCAGCACTGAAGCTTTCTTT. Translating it yields CASSPRLSASTEAFF. Full variable domain (outside the CDR3, taken from reference TRBV18 and TRBJ1-1): NAGVMQNPRHLVRRRGQEARLRCSPMKGHSHVYWYRQLPEEGLKFMVYLQKENIIDESGMPKERFSAEFPKEGPSILRIQQVVRGDSAAYFCASSPRLSASTEAFFGQGTRLTVV.